This is a list of T cell receptor beta chains from one sample in a study of human T cells and chemical hapten exposure. TCRdb processed the RACE reads anew with MiXCR; each CDR3 protein has one entry. There are 240,000 or so distinct CDR3 sequences in the sample; roughly 8.9% occur only once, and over 2% lies in the top ten. Sample: whole blood, taken in connection with sensitization to the hapten diphenylcyclopropenone (DPC). The receptors originated from a woman between 35 and 50 years old with alopecia areata. Some clones in this sample may be carry-over from other donors' samples. Both conserved end residues are part of each CDR3. Fields, in order: CDR3 length, V gene, J gene, clone size, D gene, CDR3 protein, CDR3 DNA. The D gene is left open where the match is weak. Expanded clones are given a class, and other clones once, few, many or no size at all.

>15|TRBV9|TRBJ2-1|few|.
CASSSRQRAYNEQFF
TGTGCCAGCAGCTCACGACAGAGAGCCTACAATGAGCAGTTCTTC
>16|TRBV5-4|TRBJ2-2|.|TRBD1
CASSLNRGSNTGELFF
TGTGCCAGCAGCTTGAACAGGGGGTCGAACACCGGGGAGCTGTTTTTT
>15|TRBV5-1|TRBJ1-5|many|TRBD1
CASSLEGQASQPQHF
TGCGCCAGCAGCTTGGAAGGACAGGCCAGTCAGCCCCAGCATTTT
>16|TRBV28|TRBJ2-2|.|TRBD1
CASSIPGQGATGELFF
TGTGCCAGCAGTATCCCGGGACAGGGTGCCACCGGGGAGCTGTTTTTT
>20|TRBV20-1|TRBJ2-3|few|.
CSARGPGQAGLGGTTDTQYF
TGCAGTGCTAGAGGACCAGGGCAGGCGGGTTTAGGCGGGACCACAGATACGCAGTATTTT
>13|TRBV12-3/TRBV12-4|TRBJ2-3|.|.
CASMGFRTDTQYF
TGTGCCAGCATGGGGTTCCGCACAGATACGCAGTATTTT
>14|TRBV9|TRBJ2-7|few|.
CASSVSDRAYEQYF
TGTGCCAGCAGCGTAAGCGATAGGGCCTACGAGCAGTACTTC
>15|TRBV20-1|TRBJ2-1|.|.
CSARDLGKTNDEQFF
TGCAGTGCTAGAGATCTCGGGAAGACGAACGATGAGCAGTTCTTC
>13|TRBV12-3/TRBV12-4|TRBJ2-5|.|TRBD2
CASSFRRAGDQYF
TGTGCCAGCAGTTTCCGAAGGGCGGGAGACCAGTACTTC
>15|TRBV28|TRBJ2-5|few|TRBD2
CASSTTSGAKETQYF
TGTGCCAGCAGCACGACTAGCGGCGCAAAAGAGACCCAGTACTTC
>13|TRBV28|TRBJ2-5|many|.
CASSFQVRETQYF
TGTGCCAGCAGTTTCCAGGTTCGGGAGACCCAGTACTTC
>14|TRBV12-3/TRBV12-4|TRBJ1-3|.|.
CASSLGTSGNTIYF
TGTGCCAGCAGTTTAGGGACATCTGGAAACACCATATATTTT
>13|TRBV20-1|TRBJ2-7|many|.
CSVPRDSNYEQYF
TGCAGTGTTCCTAGGGACTCCAACTACGAGCAGTACTTC
>15|TRBV7-2|TRBJ1-2|few|TRBD1
CASSSIGQGSYGYTF
TGTGCCAGCAGCTCAATAGGACAGGGGAGCTATGGCTACACCTTC
>13|TRBV3-1|TRBJ2-5|few|.
CASSRQTKETQYF
TGTGCCAGCAGCCGACAGACGAAAGAGACCCAGTACTTC
>13|TRBV6-6|TRBJ1-6|many|TRBD1
CASSQTGNSPLHF
TGTGCCAGCAGTCAGACAGGGAATTCACCCCTCCACTTT
>16|TRBV27|TRBJ1-2|few|TRBD1
CASSPLDRAKGKGYTF
TGTGCCAGCAGTCCCCTGGACAGGGCGAAGGGAAAAGGCTACACCTTC
>16|TRBV3-1|TRBJ2-3|.|.
CASSPTSGGSTDTQYF
TGTGCCAGCAGCCCCACTAGTGGCGGTAGCACAGATACGCAGTATTTT
>14|TRBV2|TRBJ1-5|.|.
CASSEQGIPQPQHF
TGTGCCAGCAGTGAACAGGGTATACCTCAGCCCCAGCATTTT
>15|TRBV28|TRBJ2-1|few|.
CASSSPPRLDNEQFF
TGTGCCAGCAGTTCCCCCCCGCGGCTCGACAATGAGCAGTTCTTC
>16|TRBV7-8|TRBJ1-3|few|TRBD1
CASSPYGTGSGNTIYF
TGTGCCAGCAGCCCATACGGGACAGGGTCTGGAAACACCATATATTTT
>16|TRBV4-3|TRBJ2-7|.|TRBD1
CASSQDRQGLGREQYF
TGCGCCAGCAGCCAAGATCGACAGGGGCTTGGACGCGAGCAGTACTTC
>14|TRBV29-1|TRBJ2-2|.|.
CSAAGQMNTGELFF
TGCAGCGCCGCCGGACAGATGAACACCGGGGAGCTGTTTTTT
>14|TRBV29-1|TRBJ2-6|many|TRBD1
CSVNRGTGANVLTF
TGCAGCGTGAACAGGGGGACTGGGGCCAACGTCCTGACTTTC
>15|TRBV4-2|TRBJ2-5|.|.
CASSQADSSGETQYF
TGTGCCAGCAGCCAAGCCGACAGTTCTGGGGAGACCCAGTACTTC
>16|TRBV5-1|TRBJ1-4|.|TRBD1
CASSRTRDRVDEKLFF
TGCGCCAGCAGCCGAACCCGGGACAGGGTTGATGAAAAACTGTTTTTT
>14|TRBV5-1|TRBJ2-7|.|TRBD1
CASSYGTGTYEQYF
TGCGCCAGCAGCTACGGGACAGGGACCTACGAGCAGTACTTC
>18|TRBV28|TRBJ2-5|many|TRBD2
CASSSYSGLAGGLKTQYF
TGTGCCAGCAGTTCCTACTCGGGTTTAGCGGGAGGGCTAAAGACCCAGTACTTC
>14|TRBV6-1|TRBJ2-1|.|.
CASRVLGPYNEQFF
TGTGCCAGCAGGGTACTGGGACCCTACAATGAGCAGTTCTTC
>15|TRBV20-1|TRBJ1-5|.|.
CSAVRQVGGNQPQHF
TGCAGTGCTGTCCGACAGGTTGGTGGCAATCAGCCCCAGCATTTT
>14|TRBV24-1|TRBJ2-7|few|TRBD1
CATSDEGAMNEQYF
TGTGCCACCAGTGATGAGGGGGCGATGAACGAGCAGTACTTC
>16|TRBV20-1|TRBJ2-3|.|TRBD2
CSAKTLAGSVTDTQYF
TGCAGTGCTAAGACCCTAGCGGGAAGTGTAACAGATACGCAGTATTTT
>13|TRBV7-9|TRBJ1-2|.|.
CASSLEGIYGYTF
TGTGCCAGCAGCTTAGAGGGGATCTATGGCTACACCTTC
>15|TRBV5-1|TRBJ2-1|.|TRBD2
CASSPLAGERREQFF
TGCGCCAGCAGCCCACTAGCGGGAGAAAGACGTGAGCAGTTCTTC
>11|TRBV6-5|TRBJ2-5|.|.
CASSYSKTQYF
TGTGCCAGCAGTTACTCTAAGACCCAGTACTTC
>14|TRBV7-8|TRBJ2-1|.|.
CASSLLGRDNEQFF
TGTGCCAGCAGCTTACTGGGTAGAGACAATGAGCAGTTCTTC
>14|TRBV5-1|TRBJ1-1|.|.
CASSAVGGNTEAFF
TGCGCCAGCTCCGCGGTTGGGGGGAACACTGAAGCTTTCTTT
>15|TRBV25-1|TRBJ1-1|few|TRBD1
CASSEFGQGASEAFF
TGTGCCAGCAGTGAATTCGGACAGGGGGCGTCTGAAGCTTTCTTT
>13|TRBV6-5|TRBJ2-4|few|.
CASRPGFGDIQYF
TGTGCCAGTCGGCCGGGGTTCGGGGACATTCAGTACTTC
>15|TRBV11-1|TRBJ2-3|.|TRBD1
CASSPNPWDSYTQYF
TGTGCCAGCAGCCCCAACCCATGGGACAGCTATACGCAGTATTTT
>19|TRBV24-1|TRBJ2-2|.|TRBD2
CATSDLRTSGRAATGELFF
TGTGCCACCAGTGATTTGAGGACTAGCGGGAGGGCCGCCACCGGGGAGCTGTTTTTT
>13|TRBV28|TRBJ1-4|few|TRBD1
CASNRDRGEKLFF
TGTGCCAGCAACCGGGACAGGGGCGAAAAACTGTTTTTT
>15|TRBV5-6|TRBJ2-1|.|TRBD2
CASSLYPSGSNEQFF
TGTGCCAGCAGCTTGTATCCTAGCGGGAGCAATGAGCAGTTCTTC
>14|TRBV10-3|TRBJ1-5|.|.
CAISDGATSQPQHF
TGTGCCATCAGTGATGGGGCGACAAGTCAGCCCCAGCATTTT
>15|TRBV5-4|TRBJ1-1|.|.
CASSKILGGNTEAFF
TGTGCCAGCAGTAAAATACTGGGGGGGAACACTGAAGCTTTCTTT
>17|TRBV4-3|TRBJ2-1|.|TRBD2
CASSQDSAGELGNEQFF
TGCGCCAGCAGCCAAGATTCAGCGGGGGAGCTTGGCAATGAGCAGTTCTTC
>17|TRBV9|TRBJ2-5|.|.
CASSVQTSAKARETQYF
TGTGCCAGCAGCGTCCAGACGTCGGCTAAGGCGAGAGAGACCCAGTACTTC
>15|TRBV7-8|TRBJ1-6|.|.
CASSLATGDNSPLHF
TGTGCCAGCAGCTTAGCAACAGGAGATAATTCACCCCTCCACTTT
>13|TRBV29-1|TRBJ2-7|.|TRBD2
CSASGLAGGEQYF
TGCAGCGCTTCGGGACTAGCGGGAGGCGAGCAGTACTTC
>16|TRBV28|TRBJ2-1|.|TRBD2
CASRTSGTSRVGRKFF
TGTGCCAGCAGGACCTCCGGGACTAGCCGTGTCGGGAGAAAGTTCTTC
>14|TRBV28|TRBJ1-2|many|TRBD1
CASSPPDRVYGYTF
TGTGCCAGCAGTCCCCCGGACAGGGTCTATGGCTACACCTTC
>14|TRBV6-5|TRBJ2-3|many|.
CASSYGVRTDTQYF
TGTGCCAGCAGTTATGGGGTCCGCACAGATACGCAGTATTTT
>16|TRBV28|TRBJ1-4|.|TRBD1
CASSIPGQGLNEKLFF
TGTGCCAGCAGCATCCCGGGACAGGGGCTTAATGAAAAACTGTTTTTT
>13|TRBV7-2|TRBJ1-1|many|.
CASDTGLGTEAFF
TGTGCCTCGGACACAGGGCTCGGCACTGAAGCTTTCTTT
>14|TRBV5-1|TRBJ1-1|.|TRBD1
CASSDSTGLTEAFF
TGCGCCAGCAGCGATTCGACAGGGCTGACTGAAGCTTTCTTT
>11|TRBV6-6|TRBJ1-1|few|.
CASTPNTEAFF
TGTGCCAGCACCCCGAACACTGAAGCTTTCTTT
>16|TRBV11-1|TRBJ2-2|few|TRBD2
CASSLGGPGGTGELFF
TGTGCCAGCAGCTTAGGGGGCCCGGGAGGGACCGGGGAGCTGTTTTTT